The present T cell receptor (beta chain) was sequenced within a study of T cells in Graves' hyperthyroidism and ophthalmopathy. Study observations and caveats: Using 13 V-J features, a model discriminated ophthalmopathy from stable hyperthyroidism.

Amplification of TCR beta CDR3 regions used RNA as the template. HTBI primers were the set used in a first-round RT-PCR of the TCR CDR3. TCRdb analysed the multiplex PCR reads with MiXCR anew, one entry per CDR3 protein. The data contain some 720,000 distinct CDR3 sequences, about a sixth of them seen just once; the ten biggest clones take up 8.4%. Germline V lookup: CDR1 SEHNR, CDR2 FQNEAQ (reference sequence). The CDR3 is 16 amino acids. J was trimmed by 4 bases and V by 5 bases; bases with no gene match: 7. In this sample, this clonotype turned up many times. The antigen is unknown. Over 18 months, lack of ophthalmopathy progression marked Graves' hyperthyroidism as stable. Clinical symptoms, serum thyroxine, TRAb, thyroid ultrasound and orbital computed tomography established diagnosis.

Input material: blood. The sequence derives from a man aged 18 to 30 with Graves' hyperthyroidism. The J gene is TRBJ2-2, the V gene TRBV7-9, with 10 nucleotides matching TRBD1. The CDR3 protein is CASSETGTGVTGELFF. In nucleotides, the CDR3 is TGTGCCAGCAGCGAAACCGGGACAGGGGTCACCGGGGAGCTGTTTTTT. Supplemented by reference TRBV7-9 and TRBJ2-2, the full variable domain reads DTGVSQNPRHKITKRGQNVTFRCDPISEHNRLYWYRQTLGQGPEFLTYFQNEAQLEKSRLLSDRFSAERPKGSFSTLEIQRTEQGDSAMYLCASSETGTGVTGELFFGEGSRLTVL.